This TCR beta chain was sequenced in a study of cytomegalovirus exposure and HLA in healthy donors. Broader study findings: A later analysis showed that HLA-associated TCR beta chains had undergone more clonal expansion than equally common others. Later findings reportedly placed an Asian-associated ancestry cluster below the 666-donor mean for N-insertions. The study recorded over 150 TCR beta chains that were cytomegalovirus-associated.

Sampled while nominally healthy, donors likely had unrecorded immune exposures. Trimming at V came to 3 bases and at J to 2 bases, leaving 4 bases not matched to a gene. The CDR3 extends over 14 amino acids. CDR1 GTSNPN and CDR2 SVGIG come from the germline V gene (reference sequence). To note about this clone: What it binds is unknown.

This PCR relied on a set of 60 Vbeta primers and 13 Jbeta primers. Here immunoSEQ multiplex PCR was the method, and the copy in TCRdb shows in-frame clones only, minus some. The sample lists about 120,000 clones, more than 70% occurring once. The chain has TRBV30 and TRBJ1-5; 7 bases agree with TRBD1. The material sequenced was PBMCs. This TCR was sampled from a woman between 45 and 65 years old in good health and CMV-seropositive. The CDR3 DNA follows: TGTGCCTGGAGCTACCAGGGGGGCAATCAGCCCCAGCATTTT. It is translated as CAWSYQGGNQPQHF.